Given below is one T cell receptor beta chain in context. This clonotype has ten or more counts. This receptor's antigen is unknown. Base qualities are missing; no much larger clone stands one base away. This entry belongs to a study of neurological immune-mediated disorders (dated by TCRdb to the late 2010s). Notes on the research overall: Among the roughly 34 multiple sclerosis patients, relapsing-remitting MS was present in 31 and secondary progressive MS was present in 3. Using UMI-based sequencing, the study compared peripheral blood TCR-beta repertoires from patients with HTLV-I-associated myelopathy (HAM/TSP), patients with multiple sclerosis, and healthy controls. The cohort was made up of 68 subjects, consisting of some 14 HAM/TSP patients, 35 or so multiple sclerosis patients and about 20 healthy controls. Alongside PBMC samples, the set of 106 TCR-beta libraries contained longitudinal samples, technical triplicates, and paired CD4+ and CD8+ T-cell subsets that had been sorted. Paper-wide results and their limitations: No identical CDR3 amino acid sequences were shared among expanded clones across subjects, suggesting private TCR-beta repertoires in all groups. No clinical or MRI features were associated with the MS cluster, and the authors said that larger cohorts are needed. TCR clonal expansion was highest in HAM/TSP patients and lowest in MS patients, with MS patients falling below even healthy controls. In phylogenetic analysis, the repertoires of 18 of 34 MS patients grouped into a cluster of related CDR3 sequences, which suggests a possible signature at the repertoire level.

To synthesize cDNA, template-switch 5'RACE was performed with a primer carrying a 10-nucleotide random unique molecular identifier so that each TCR transcript was tagged. Over 180 million TCR-beta sequences, covering 15-18 subjects, were produced in each sequencing run. The RNeasy kit was used to extract total RNA. TCR-beta VDJ regions were amplified with primers for the TCR constant region and the 5'RACE anchor, using the KAPA Real-time Library Amplification kit. Sample indexes and Illumina adaptors were added in a first PCR, and a second PCR then increased library yield. After purification with Ampure beads, the TCR product of roughly 650 bp was size-selected on a 2% E-gel SizeSelection system. Library quality was checked on a Bioanalyzer, concentration was measured with Qubit, and libraries were quantified with the Kapa Library Quantification kit before pooling. An Illumina HiSeq 2500 sequenced the libraries paired-end 2 x 150 bp. To increase sequence diversity, about 23-32% phiX was spiked into each library pool. Concerning the study's data processing: The quality-filtered reads were processed with the UMI-based MiGEC pipeline, whose error correction step removed more than 90% of the raw TCR sequences. IMGT germline references were used for aligning VDJ genes, and each clonotype was defined as a unique CDR3 amino acid sequence together with its V-J genes. VDJtools evaluated clonal expansion, Shannon diversity and CDR3 relatedness (CalcPairwiseDistances, ClusterSamples); CLCbio workbench built phylogenetic trees. Using coefficient-of-variation modelling across technical triplicates, the study counted a clone as expanded if it had at least 8 unique UMIs. The public reads were run again by TCRdb, first through fastp at Q25 and then through MiXCR, and only productive beta chains were kept. Duplicate CDR3 protein sequences are folded into a single record with the most common DNA and genes. These V and J calls derive from TCRdb rather than the authors' analysis. Here the sample has 40,000 or so distinct CDR3 sequences; roughly 2.5% occur a single time. Less than 2.5% of the sample is taken by the ten largest.

Unsorted PBMC libraries were generated from 2 million PBMCs stored in RNAlater at -80 °C until RNA extraction. The multiple sclerosis patients were enrolled in a US clinical protocol that used magnetic resonance imaging to evaluate disease progression. Peripheral blood underwent Ficoll-Hypaque density gradient centrifugation to isolate PBMCs, which were then cryopreserved in liquid nitrogen. The receptor comes from a man in his fifties with multiple sclerosis. The sample consisted of PBMCs.

In nucleotides, the sequence is TGTGCCAGCAGCCGGGGAGAAGGGACGGCAAATTCACCCCTCCACTTT. Translation gives CASSRGEGTANSPLHF. The sequence is built from TRBV3-1 and TRBJ1-6; TRBD1 is possibly the D segment (5 matching bases). V was cut back by 4 bases and J by 7 bases, leaving a gap of 17 bases between them. According to the germline V gene (reference sequence), CDR1 reads LGHDT and CDR2 reads YNNKEL. The CDR3 starts with the cysteine, ends with the phenylalanine, and has 16 residues. Here the CDR3 DNA is all that survives: 48 bases in frame from base 1.